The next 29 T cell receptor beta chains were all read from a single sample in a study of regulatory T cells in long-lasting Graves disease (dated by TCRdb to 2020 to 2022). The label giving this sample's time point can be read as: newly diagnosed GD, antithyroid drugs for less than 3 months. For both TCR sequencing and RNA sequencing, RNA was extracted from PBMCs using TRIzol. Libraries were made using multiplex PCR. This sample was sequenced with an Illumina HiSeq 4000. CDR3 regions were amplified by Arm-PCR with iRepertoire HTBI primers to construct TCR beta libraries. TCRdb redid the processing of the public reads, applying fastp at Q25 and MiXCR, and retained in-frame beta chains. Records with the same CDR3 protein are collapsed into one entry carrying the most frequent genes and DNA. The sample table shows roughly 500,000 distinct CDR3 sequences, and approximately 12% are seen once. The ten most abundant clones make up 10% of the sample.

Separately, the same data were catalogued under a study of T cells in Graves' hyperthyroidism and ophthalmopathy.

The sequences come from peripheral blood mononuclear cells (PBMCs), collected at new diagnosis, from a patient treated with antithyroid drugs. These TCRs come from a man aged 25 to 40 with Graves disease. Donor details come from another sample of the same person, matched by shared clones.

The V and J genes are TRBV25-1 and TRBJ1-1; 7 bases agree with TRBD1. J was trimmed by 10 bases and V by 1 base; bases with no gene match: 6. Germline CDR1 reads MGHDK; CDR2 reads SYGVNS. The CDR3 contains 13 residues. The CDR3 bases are TGTGCCAGCAGTGAATTGACAGGGAAGGGAGCTTTCTTT. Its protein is CASSELTGKGAFF.

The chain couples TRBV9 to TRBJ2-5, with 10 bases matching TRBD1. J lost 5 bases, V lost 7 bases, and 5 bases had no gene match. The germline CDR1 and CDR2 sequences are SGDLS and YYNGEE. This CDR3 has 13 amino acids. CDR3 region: CASGQGGEETQYF. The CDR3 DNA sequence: TGTGCCAGCGGACAGGGGGGTGAGGAGACCCAGTACTTC.

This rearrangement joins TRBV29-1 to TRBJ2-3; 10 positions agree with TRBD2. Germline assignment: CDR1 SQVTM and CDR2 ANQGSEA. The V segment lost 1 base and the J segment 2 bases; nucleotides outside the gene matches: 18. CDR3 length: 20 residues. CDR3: CSVEVDEGGASGRSTDTQYF. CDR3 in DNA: TGCAGCGTTGAAGTTGATGAGGGGGGGGCTAGCGGGAGATCCACAGATACGCAGTATTTT.

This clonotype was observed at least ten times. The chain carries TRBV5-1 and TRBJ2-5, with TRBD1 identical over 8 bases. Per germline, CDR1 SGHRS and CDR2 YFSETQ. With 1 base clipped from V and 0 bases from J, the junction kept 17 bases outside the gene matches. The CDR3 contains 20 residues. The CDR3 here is CASSLILQGAYDRDQETQYF. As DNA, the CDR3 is TGCGCCAGCAGCTTGATTCTCCAGGGGGCATACGACAGGGACCAAGAGACCCAGTACTTC.

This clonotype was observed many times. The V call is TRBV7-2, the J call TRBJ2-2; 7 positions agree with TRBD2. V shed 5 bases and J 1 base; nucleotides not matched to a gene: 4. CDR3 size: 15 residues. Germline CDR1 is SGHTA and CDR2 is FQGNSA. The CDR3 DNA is TGTGCCAGCAGCCTGGGAGGGAGGAACACCGGGGAGCTGTTTTTT. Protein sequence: CASSLGGRNTGELFF. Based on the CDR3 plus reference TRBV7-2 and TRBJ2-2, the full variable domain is GAGVSQSPSNKVTEKGKDVELRCDPISGHTALYWYRQSLGQGLEFLIYFQGNSAPDKSGLPSDRFSAERTGGSVSTLTIQRTQQEDSAVYLCASSLGGRNTGELFFGEGSRLTVL.

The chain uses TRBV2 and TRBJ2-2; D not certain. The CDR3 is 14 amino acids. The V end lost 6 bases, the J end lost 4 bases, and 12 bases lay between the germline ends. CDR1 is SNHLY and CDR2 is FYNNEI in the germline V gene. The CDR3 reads CASSKGPLTGELFF. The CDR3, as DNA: TGTGCCAGCAGCAAGGGTCCCCTCACCGGGGAGCTGTTTTTT.

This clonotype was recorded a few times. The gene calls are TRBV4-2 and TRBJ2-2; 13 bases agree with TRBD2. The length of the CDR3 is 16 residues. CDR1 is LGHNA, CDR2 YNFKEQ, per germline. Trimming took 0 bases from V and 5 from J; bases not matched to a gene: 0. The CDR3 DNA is TGTGCCAGCAGCCAAGAGACTAGCGGGAGGACCGGGGAGCTGTTTTTT. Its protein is CASSQETSGRTGELFF.

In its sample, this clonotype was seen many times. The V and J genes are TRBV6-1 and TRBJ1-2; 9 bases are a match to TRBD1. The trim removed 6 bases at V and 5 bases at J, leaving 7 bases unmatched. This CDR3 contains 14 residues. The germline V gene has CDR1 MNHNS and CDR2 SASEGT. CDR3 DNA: TGTGCCAGCAGAAGGGAGGGACAGGGTTATGGCTACACCTTC. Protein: CASRREGQGYGYTF.

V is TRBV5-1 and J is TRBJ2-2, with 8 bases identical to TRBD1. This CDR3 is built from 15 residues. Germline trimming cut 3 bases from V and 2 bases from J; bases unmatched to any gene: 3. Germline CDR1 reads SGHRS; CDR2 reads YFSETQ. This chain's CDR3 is CASSWTGTNTGELFF. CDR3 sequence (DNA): TGCGCCAGCAGCTGGACAGGGACTAACACCGGGGAGCTGTTTTTT.

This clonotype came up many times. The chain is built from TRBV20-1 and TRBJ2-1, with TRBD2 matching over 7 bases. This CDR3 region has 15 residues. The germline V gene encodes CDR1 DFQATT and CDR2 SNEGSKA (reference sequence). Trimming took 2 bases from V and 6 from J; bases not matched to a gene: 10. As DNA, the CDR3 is TGCAGTGCTAGACTTCGGACTAGAGGGAGCAATGAGCAGTTCTTC. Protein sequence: CSARLRTRGSNEQFF.

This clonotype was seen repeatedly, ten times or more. In nucleotides, the CDR3 is TGTGCCAGCAGTGCGGACAGGGGGACAAACGAGCAGTACTTC. Encoded protein: CASSADRGTNEQYF. The J gene is TRBJ2-7, the V gene TRBV6-1; 10 bases are shared with TRBD1. The CDR3 sequence is 14 residues long. From germline, CDR1 is MNHNS and CDR2 SASEGT. Trimming at V came to 4 bases and at J to 5 bases, leaving 5 bases not matched to a gene.

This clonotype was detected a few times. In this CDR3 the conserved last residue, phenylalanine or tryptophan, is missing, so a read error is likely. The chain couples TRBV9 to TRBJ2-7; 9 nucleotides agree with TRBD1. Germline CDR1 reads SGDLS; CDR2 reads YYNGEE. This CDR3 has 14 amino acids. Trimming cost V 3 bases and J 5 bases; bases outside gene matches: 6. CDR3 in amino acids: CASSEGQGVHEQYL. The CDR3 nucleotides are TGTGCCAGCAGCGAGGGACAGGGAGTCCACGAGCAGTACCTC.

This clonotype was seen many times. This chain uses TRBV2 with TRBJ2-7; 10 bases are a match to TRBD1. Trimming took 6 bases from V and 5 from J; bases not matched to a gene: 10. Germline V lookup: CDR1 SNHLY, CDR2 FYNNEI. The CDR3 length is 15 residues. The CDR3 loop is CASRMGTGEGHEQYF. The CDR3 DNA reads TGTGCCAGCAGGATGGGGACAGGGGAGGGCCACGAGCAGTACTTC.

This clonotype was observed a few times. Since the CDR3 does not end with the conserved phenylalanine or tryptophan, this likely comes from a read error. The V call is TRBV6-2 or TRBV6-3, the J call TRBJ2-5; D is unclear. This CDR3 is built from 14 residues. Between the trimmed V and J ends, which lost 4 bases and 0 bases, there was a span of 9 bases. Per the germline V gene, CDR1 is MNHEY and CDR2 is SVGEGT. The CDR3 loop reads CASSLLRDQETQYS. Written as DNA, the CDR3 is TGTGCCAGCAGTTTACTCCGGGACCAAGAGACCCAGTACTCC.

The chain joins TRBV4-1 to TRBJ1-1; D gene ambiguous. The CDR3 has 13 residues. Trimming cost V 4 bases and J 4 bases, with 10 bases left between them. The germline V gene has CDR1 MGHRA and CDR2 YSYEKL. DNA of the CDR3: TGCGCCAGCAGCCCCATGACGCTCACTGAAGCTTTCTTT. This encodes CASSPMTLTEAFF.

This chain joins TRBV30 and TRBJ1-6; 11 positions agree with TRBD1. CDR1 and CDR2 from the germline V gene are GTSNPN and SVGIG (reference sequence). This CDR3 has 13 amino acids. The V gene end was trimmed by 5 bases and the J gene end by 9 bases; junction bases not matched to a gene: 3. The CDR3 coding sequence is TGTGCCTGGCTCGGGACAGGGGGTTCACCCCTCCACTTT. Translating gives CAWLGTGGSPLHF.

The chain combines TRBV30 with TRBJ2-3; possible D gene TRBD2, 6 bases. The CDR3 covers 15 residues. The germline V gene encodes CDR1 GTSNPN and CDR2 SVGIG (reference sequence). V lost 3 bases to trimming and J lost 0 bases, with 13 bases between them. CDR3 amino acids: CAWRPGLASTDTQYF. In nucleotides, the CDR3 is TGTGCCTGGAGGCCGGGACTGGCCAGCACAGATACGCAGTATTTT.

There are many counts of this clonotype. The CDR3 sequence is CASSYRESGKAGNTIYF. The CDR3 nucleotides are TGTGCCAGCAGTTATCGCGAGTCAGGGAAGGCTGGAAACACCATATATTTT. The chain is built from TRBV6-5 and TRBJ1-3, with D perhaps matching TRBD1 (5 bases). The CDR3 runs to 17 residues. V lost 3 bases to trimming and J lost 2 bases, with 17 bases between them. The germline gives CDR1 MNHEY, CDR2 SVGAGI.

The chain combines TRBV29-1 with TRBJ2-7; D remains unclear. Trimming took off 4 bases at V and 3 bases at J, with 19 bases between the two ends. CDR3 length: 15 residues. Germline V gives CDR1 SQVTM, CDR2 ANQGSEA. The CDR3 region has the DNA TGCAGCGTTGCTTCGGACCGGATTTCTAACTACGAGCAGTACTTC. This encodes CSVASDRISNYEQYF.

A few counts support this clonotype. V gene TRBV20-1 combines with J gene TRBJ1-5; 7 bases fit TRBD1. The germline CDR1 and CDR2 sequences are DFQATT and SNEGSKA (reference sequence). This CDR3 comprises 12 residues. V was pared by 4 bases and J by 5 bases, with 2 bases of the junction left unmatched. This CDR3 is CSAIGTDQPQHF. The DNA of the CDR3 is TGCAGTGCTATAGGGACAGATCAGCCCCAGCATTTT.

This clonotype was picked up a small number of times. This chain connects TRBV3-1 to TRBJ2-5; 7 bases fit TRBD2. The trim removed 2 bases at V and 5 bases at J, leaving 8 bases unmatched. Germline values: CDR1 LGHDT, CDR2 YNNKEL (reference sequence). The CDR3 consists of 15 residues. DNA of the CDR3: TGTGCCAGCAGCCAACCCCAAGCGGGGACGGAGACCCAGTACTTC. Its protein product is CASSQPQAGTETQYF.

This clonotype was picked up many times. As DNA, the CDR3 is TGTGCCAGCAGCATGAGACAGGGGGCTGGCGAGCAGTACTTC. Protein: CASSMRQGAGEQYF. The J gene is TRBJ2-7, the V gene TRBV5-4; 10 positions match TRBD1. J was trimmed by 6 bases and V by 4 bases; bases with no gene match: 7. The CDR3 loop spans 14 amino acids. Germline V gives CDR1 SGHNT, CDR2 YYREEE (reference sequence).

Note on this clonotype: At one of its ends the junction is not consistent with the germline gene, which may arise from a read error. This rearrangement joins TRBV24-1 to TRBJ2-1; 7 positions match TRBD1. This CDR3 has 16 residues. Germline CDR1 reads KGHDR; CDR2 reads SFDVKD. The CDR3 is CATSDSRQGPYTEQFF. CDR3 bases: TGTGCCACCAGTGATTCCCGACAGGGCCCCTACACTGAGCAGTTCTTC.

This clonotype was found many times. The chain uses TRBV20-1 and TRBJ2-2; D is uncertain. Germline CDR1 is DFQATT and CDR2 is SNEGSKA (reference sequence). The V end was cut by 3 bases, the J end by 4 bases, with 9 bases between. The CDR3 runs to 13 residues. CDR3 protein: CSASAASTGELFF. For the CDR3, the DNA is TGCAGTGCTAGCGCAGCCAGCACCGGGGAGCTGTTTTTT.

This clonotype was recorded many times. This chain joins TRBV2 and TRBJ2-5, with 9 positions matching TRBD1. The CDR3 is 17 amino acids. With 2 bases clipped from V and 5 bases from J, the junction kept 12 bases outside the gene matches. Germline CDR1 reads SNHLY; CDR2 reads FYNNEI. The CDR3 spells CASSELLTGGAGETQYF. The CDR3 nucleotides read TGTGCCAGCAGTGAACTTCTAACAGGGGGCGCGGGCGAGACCCAGTACTTC.

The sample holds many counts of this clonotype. The CDR3 protein is CASRGGFESYEQFF. CDR3 nucleotide sequence: TGTGCCAGCAGAGGGGGCTTCGAGAGCTATGAGCAGTTCTTC. The chain combines TRBV6-1 with TRBJ2-1; 7 bases line up with TRBD1. V trimming: 6 bases; J trimming: 8 bases; junction bases outside the gene matches: 10. The CDR3 is 14 amino acids. CDR1 is MNHNS, CDR2 SASEGT, per germline.

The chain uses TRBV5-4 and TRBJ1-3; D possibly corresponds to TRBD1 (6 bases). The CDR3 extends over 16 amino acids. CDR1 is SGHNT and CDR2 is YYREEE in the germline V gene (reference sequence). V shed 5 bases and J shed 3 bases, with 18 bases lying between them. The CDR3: CASSTEGGWNGNTIYF. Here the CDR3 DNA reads TGTGCCAGCAGTACAGAGGGGGGGTGGAATGGAAACACCATATATTTT.

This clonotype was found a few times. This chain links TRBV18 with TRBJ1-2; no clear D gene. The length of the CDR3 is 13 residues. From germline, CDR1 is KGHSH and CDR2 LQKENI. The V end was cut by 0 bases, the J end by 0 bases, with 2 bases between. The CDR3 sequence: CASSPPSNYGYTF. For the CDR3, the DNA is TGTGCCAGCTCACCACCCTCTAACTATGGCTACACCTTC.

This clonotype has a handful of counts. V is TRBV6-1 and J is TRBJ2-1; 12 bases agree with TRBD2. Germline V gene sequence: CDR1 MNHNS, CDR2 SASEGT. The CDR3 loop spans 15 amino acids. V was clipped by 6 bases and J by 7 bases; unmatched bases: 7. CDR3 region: CASRPHTSGGNEQFF. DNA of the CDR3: TGTGCCAGCAGGCCCCATACTAGCGGGGGGAATGAGCAGTTCTTC.